The clone carrying this T cell receptor beta chain showed up many times. The CDR3 loop spans 13 amino acids. Germline CDR1 is SGHRS and CDR2 is YFSETQ. Trimming shortened V by 8 bases and J by 0 bases, and 11 bases separated the two germline ends. This entry belongs to a study of response to subunit inactivated influenza vaccine. TCRdb reanalysed the RT-PCR reads using MiXCR and keeps one entry per CDR3 protein. This sample has roughly 160,000 distinct CDR3 sequences, with about a tenth found just once. Material: non-naive T cells sorted from PBMCs, obtained 40 to 50 days after vaccination. The chain couples TRBV5-1 to TRBJ1-2; TRBD1 is a possible D gene (5 bases). This receptor was identified in a man aged 50 to 60 who received an inactivated influenza vaccine. The CDR3 coding sequence is TGCGCCAGTCGGGACGCCCCTAACTATGGCTACACCTTC. Protein: CASRDAPNYGYTF.